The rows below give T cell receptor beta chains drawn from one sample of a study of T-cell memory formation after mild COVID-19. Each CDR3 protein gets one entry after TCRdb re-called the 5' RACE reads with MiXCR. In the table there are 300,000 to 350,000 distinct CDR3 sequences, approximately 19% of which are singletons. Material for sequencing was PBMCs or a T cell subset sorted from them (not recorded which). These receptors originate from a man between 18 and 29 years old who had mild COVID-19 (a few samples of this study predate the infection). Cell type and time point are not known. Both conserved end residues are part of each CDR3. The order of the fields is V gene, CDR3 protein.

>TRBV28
CASSSGFQFTDTQYF
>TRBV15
CATSRDQASGFLRFF
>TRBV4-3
CASSYAAGANQGKNIQYF
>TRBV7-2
CASSLEGGGGQPQHF
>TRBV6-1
CASSEFTGENQPQHF
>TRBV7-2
CASSLDPYNEQYF
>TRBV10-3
CAIREGGGEQYF
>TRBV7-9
CASSGGFGYEQYF
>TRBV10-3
CAISDPGQGQPQHF
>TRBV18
CASSPGVFPNTGELFF
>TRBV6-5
CASSRYGYEQYF
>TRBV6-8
CASTGQGDQETQYF
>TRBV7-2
CASSPQGTSNQPQHF
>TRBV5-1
CASSIGQQFSELYGYTF
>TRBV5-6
CASSLEEGTDTQYF
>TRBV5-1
CASSLANRQVDEQFF
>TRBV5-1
CASSRDRGGVWTGELFF
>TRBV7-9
CASSLRSGASGNVLTF
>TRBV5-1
CASLGEPNTDTQYF
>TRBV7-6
CASSPFDYGELFF
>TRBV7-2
CASSLSDRNIQYF
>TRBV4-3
CASSQDGSGNQPQHF